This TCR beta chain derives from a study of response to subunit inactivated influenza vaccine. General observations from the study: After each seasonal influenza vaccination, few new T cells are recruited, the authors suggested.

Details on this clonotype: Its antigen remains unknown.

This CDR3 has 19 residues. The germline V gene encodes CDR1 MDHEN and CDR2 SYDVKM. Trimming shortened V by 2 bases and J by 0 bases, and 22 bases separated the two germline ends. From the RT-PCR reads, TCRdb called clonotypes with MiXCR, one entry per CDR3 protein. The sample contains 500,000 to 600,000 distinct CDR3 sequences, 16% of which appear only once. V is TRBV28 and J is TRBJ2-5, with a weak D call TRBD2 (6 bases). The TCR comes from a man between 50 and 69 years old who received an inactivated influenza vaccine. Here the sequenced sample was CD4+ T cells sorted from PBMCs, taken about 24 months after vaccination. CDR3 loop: CASSLTRGKVLGYQETQYF. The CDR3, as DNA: TGTGCCAGCAGTTTAACGCGCGGGAAAGTTCTTGGGTACCAAGAGACCCAGTACTTC.